The 30 T cell receptor beta chains below all came from one sample that was sequenced in a study of blood T cell repertoires in COVID-19. Profiling relied on immunoSEQ multiplex PCR, and the TCRdb table lists in-frame clones only, not all of them. Of roughly 250,000 clones in the sample, 90% were seen once. Material for sequencing was peripheral blood. Receptors were obtained from a woman in her thirties or forties with acute or convalescent COVID-19.

The chain employs TRBV6-5 and TRBJ1-4; D is undetermined. In germline, CDR1 is MNHEY, CDR2 SVGAGI. V lost 5 bases, J lost 8 bases, and 18 bases lay in between. This CDR3 has 15 residues. The CDR3 DNA is TGTGCCAGCAGTCTCCCCCCACTCGTGCGGGAAAAACTGTTTTTT. This gives the protein CASSLPPLVREKLFF.

This chain links TRBV6-5 with TRBJ1-2; 7 positions agree with TRBD1. Looked up from germline, CDR1 is MNHEY and CDR2 is SVGAGI. The V gene end was trimmed by 6 bases and the J gene end by 5 bases; junction bases not matched to a gene: 3. The CDR3 is made up of 12 amino acids. The CDR3 region has the DNA TGTGCCAGCAGGCAGGGGGAATATGGCTACACCTTC. Translation gives CASRQGEYGYTF.

The rearrangement links TRBV24-1 to TRBJ2-2, with no clear D. The CDR3 runs 14 residues. V was cut by 2 bases and J by 3 bases, with 6 bases left in between. The V gene's germline CDR1 is KGHDR and CDR2 SFDVKD. DNA of the CDR3: TGTGCCACCAGTGATTCGGGTTACACCGGGGAGCTGTTTTTT. This sequence encodes CATSDSGYTGELFF.

The V gene is TRBV3-1 (or the pseudogene TRBV3-2), the J gene TRBJ1-1; D call uncertain. The germline V gene has CDR1 LGHDT and CDR2 YNNKEL (reference sequence). V was cut by 0 bases and J by 8 bases, with 13 bases left in between. There are 14 residues in the CDR3. The CDR3 nucleotides read TGTGCCAGCAGCCAAGAAGAAGCCTTTCCCGAAGCTTTCTTT. Protein sequence: CASSQEEAFPEAFF.

The chain employs TRBV2 and TRBJ1-5, with 10 bases aligning to TRBD1. This CDR3 is 14 amino acids long. Germline CDR1 is SNHLY and CDR2 is FYNNEI. The J segment lost 9 bases and the V segment lost 6 bases, leaving 8 bases of the junction unmatched. The CDR3 protein is CASSDRGREGPQHF. CDR3 nucleotide sequence: TGTGCCAGCAGCGACAGGGGGCGCGAGGGGCCCCAGCATTTT.

The genes are TRBV2 and TRBJ2-2, with 9 bases that match TRBD2. CDR1 is SNHLY and CDR2 is FYNNEI in the germline V gene. Unmatched junction bases numbered 6, after V lost 3 bases and J lost 7 bases. CDR3 length: 15 residues. The CDR3 nucleotides read TGTGCCAGCAGTGAGCGGGGGGGCAGCGACGGGGAGCTGTTTTTT. Protein sequence: CASSERGGSDGELFF.

The CDR3 protein is CASTSYMNTEAFF. The CDR3 DNA reads TGTGCCAGCACTTCGTACATGAACACTGAAGCTTTCTTT. The chain employs TRBV12-3 or TRBV12-4 and TRBJ1-1; D is uncertain. CDR3 size: 13 residues. Trimming cost V 7 bases and J 0 bases, with 9 bases left between them.

This clone has only one observation. This same CDR3 is encoded by further DNA sequences in the sample. The V and J genes are TRBV9 and TRBJ2-5; 7 bases align to TRBD2. CDR1 is SGDLS and CDR2 is YYNGEE in the germline V gene. J was trimmed by 2 bases and V by 0 bases; bases with no gene match: 4. The CDR3 extends over 15 amino acids. CDR3 region: CASSVAGGLQETQYF. DNA for the CDR3: TGTGCCAGCAGCGTAGCGGGGGGACTACAAGAGACCCAGTACTTC.

This clone was seen only a few times. This chain connects TRBV6-4 to TRBJ2-1; 7 bases match TRBD1. CDR1 and CDR2 from the germline V gene are MRHNA and SNTAGT. V was pared by 0 bases and J by 5 bases, with 10 bases of the junction left unmatched. The CDR3 runs to 17 residues. This CDR3 is CASSDSAIWTGDNEQFF. CDR3 sequence (DNA): TGTGCCAGCAGTGACTCGGCTATTTGGACAGGAGACAATGAGCAGTTCTTC.

V usage is TRBV9 and J usage is TRBJ2-5; 7 bases match TRBD2. V shed 0 bases and J 6 bases; nucleotides not matched to a gene: 8. Looked up from germline, CDR1 is SGDLS and CDR2 is YYNGEE. The CDR3 runs to 15 residues. CDR3 nucleotide sequence: TGTGCCAGCAGCGTAGAAGCGGGGATTGGAAAGACCCAGTACTTC. Translation: CASSVEAGIGKTQYF.

This chain uses TRBV15 with TRBJ2-1; 8 bases are a match to TRBD1. Per germline, CDR1 LNHNV and CDR2 YYDKDF (reference sequence). V dropped 3 bases and J dropped 0; count of bases not matched to a gene: 4. The length of the CDR3 is 16 residues. The CDR3 sequence is CATSSYTGGSYNEQFF. The CDR3 nucleotides are TGTGCCACCAGCAGCTATACAGGGGGCTCCTACAATGAGCAGTTCTTC.

This clone was seen a few times. The genes are TRBV19 and TRBJ1-5, with D perhaps TRBD1 (6 bases). CDR3 size: 15 residues. Trimming shortened V by 4 bases and J by 1 base, and 11 bases separated the two germline ends. From germline, CDR1 is LNHDA and CDR2 SQIVND (reference sequence). CDR3: CASSRQALSNQPQHF. The CDR3 DNA follows: TGTGCCAGTAGTAGACAGGCATTGAGCAATCAGCCCCAGCATTTT.

The chain combines TRBV2 with TRBJ2-2, with 8 bases matching TRBD2. The trim removed 7 bases at V and 6 bases at J, leaving 13 bases unmatched. This CDR3 is 16 amino acids long. Looked up from germline, CDR1 is SNHLY and CDR2 is FYNNEI. The CDR3 is CASTRGGGPRSGELFF. The CDR3 bases are TGTGCCAGCACTCGGGGCGGGGGGCCCCGGTCCGGGGAGCTGTTTTTT. Full variable domain (missing parts from reference TRBV2 and TRBJ2-2): EPEVTQTPSHQVTQMGQEVILRCVPISNHLYFYWYRQILGQKVEFLVSFYNNEISEKSEIFDDQFSVERPDGSNFTLKIRSTKLEDSAMYFCASTRGGGPRSGELFFGEGSRLTVL.

V and J are TRBV7-2 and TRBJ2-2; 10 bases fit TRBD2. The germline CDR1 and CDR2 sequences are SGHTA and FQGNSA. V lost 4 bases and J lost 7; bases outside the gene matches: 15. The CDR3 covers 18 residues. This CDR3 reads CASSSGARLAGEDGELFF. The DNA of the CDR3 is TGTGCCAGCAGCTCTGGGGCGCGGCTAGCGGGGGAGGACGGGGAGCTGTTTTTT.

This clone was seen a single time. The chain uses TRBV19 and TRBJ2-3; 8 bases are shared with TRBD2. The CDR3 is 16 residues long. Germline V CDR1 and CDR2: LNHDA, SQIVND (reference sequence). Trimming at V came to 3 bases and at J to 5 bases, leaving 10 bases not matched to a gene. CDR3 loop: CASSMTGLAIGDTQYF. In DNA form, the CDR3 reads TGTGCCAGTAGTATGACAGGACTAGCTATAGGAGATACGCAGTATTTT.

The sample holds a few counts of this clone. The J gene is TRBJ1-5, the V gene TRBV19; tentative D call: TRBD1 (6 bases). Germline V gene data show CDR1 as LNHDA and CDR2 as SQIVND (reference sequence). The length of the CDR3 is 12 residues. The ends were cut back, 8 bases at V and 4 bases at J, with 9 bases in the middle. This CDR3 is CASERGNQPQHF. The CDR3 DNA is TGTGCCAGTGAGAGGGGGAATCAGCCCCAGCATTTT. The entire variable domain, with the rest obtained from reference TRBV19 and TRBJ1-5, is as follows: DGGITQSPKYLFRKEGQNVTLSCEQNLNHDAMYWYRQDPGQGLRLIYYSQIVNDFQKGDIAEGYSVSREKKESFPLTVTSAQKNPTAFYLCASERGNQPQHFGDGTRLSIL.

The rearrangement uses TRBV5-1 and TRBJ1-6; 10 bases agree with TRBD1. With V trimmed by 5 bases and J by 8 bases, 4 bases remained unmatched. Per germline, CDR1 SGHRS and CDR2 YFSETQ. The CDR3 totals 14 residues. CDR3 residues: CASRPGQGDSPLHF. In DNA form, the CDR3 reads TGCGCCAGCAGGCCCGGACAGGGGGATTCACCCCTCCACTTT.

The V call is TRBV27, the J call TRBJ2-6; D is undetermined. This CDR3 contains 15 residues. Trimming cost V 0 bases and J 2 bases, with 5 bases left between them. Germline loops: CDR1 MNHEY, CDR2 SMNVEV (reference sequence). The CDR3 reads CASSLSHPGANVLTF. The CDR3 DNA follows: TGTGCCAGCAGTTTATCCCATCCTGGGGCCAACGTCCTGACTTTC.

The rearrangement joins TRBV6-5 to TRBJ1-2; tentative D call: TRBD1 (6 bases). The CDR3 runs 13 residues. CDR1 is MNHEY, CDR2 SVGAGI, per germline. Trimming cost V 8 bases and J 0 bases, with 10 bases left between them. CDR3 bases: TGTGCCAGCCATCGGACAGCTAACTATGGCTACACCTTC. Protein sequence: CASHRTANYGYTF.

J is TRBJ1-2 and V is TRBV2, with 7 bases aligning to TRBD1. Germline assignment: CDR1 SNHLY and CDR2 FYNNEI. The CDR3 spans 13 residues. V dropped 6 bases and J dropped 4; count of bases not matched to a gene: 5. Here the CDR3 reads CASREGTAYGYTF. CDR3 bases: TGTGCCAGCAGAGAGGGGACAGCCTATGGCTACACCTTC.

This chain uses TRBV6-5 with TRBJ1-5, with D possibly TRBD1 on 6 matching bases. Germline lookup yields CDR1 MNHEY and CDR2 SVGAGI. This CDR3 spans 14 amino acids. V dropped 10 bases and J dropped 0 bases, with 13 bases sitting between them. The CDR3 DNA sequence: TGTGCCAACACAGGGCGCGGTAGCAATCAGCCCCAGCATTTT. Protein product: CANTGRGSNQPQHF.

The rearrangement links TRBV14 to TRBJ1-2; a weak D match, TRBD1 (5 bases). Trimming cost V 0 bases and J 3 bases, with 11 bases left between them. The germline V gene has CDR1 SGHDN and CDR2 FVKESK. The CDR3 totals 15 residues. Here the CDR3 reads CASSQDLRGYYGYTF. The DNA for the CDR3 is TGTGCCAGCAGCCAAGATCTTCGGGGGTACTATGGCTACACCTTC.

The chain is built from TRBV18 and TRBJ1-4; D possibly corresponds to TRBD1 (6 bases). CDR1 is KGHSH, CDR2 LQKENI, per germline. V lost 5 bases, J lost 6 bases, and 16 bases lay in between. CDR3 length: 15 amino acids. As DNA, the CDR3 is TGTGCCAGCTCAAGGGGGACCCAGTCCTATGAAAAACTGTTTTTT. Translation: CASSRGTQSYEKLFF.

The J gene is TRBJ1-2, the V gene TRBV3-1 (or the pseudogene TRBV3-2), with a weak D call TRBD1 (6 bases). V dropped 4 bases and J dropped 0 bases, with 15 bases sitting between them. Germline V lookup: CDR1 LGHDT, CDR2 YNNKEL (reference sequence). This CDR3 has 16 amino acids. CDR3 region: CASSRRPDRANYGYTF. In DNA form, the CDR3 reads TGTGCCAGCAGCCGTCGGCCGGACAGAGCTAACTATGGCTACACCTTC.

This rearrangement joins TRBV29-1 to TRBJ1-2; D might be TRBD1 (5 bases). V lost 7 bases and J lost 4, with 13 bases in between. Germline V gene sequence: CDR1 SQVTM, CDR2 ANQGSEA. This CDR3 has 12 amino acids. As DNA, the CDR3 is TGCAGCGCCCCGAGGCAGGGCTATGGCTACACCTTC. This translates into CSAPRQGYGYTF.

This chain uses TRBV2 with TRBJ1-2; TRBD1 agrees at 8 bases. Germline-derived CDR1 and CDR2 are SNHLY and FYNNEI. The CDR3 extends over 14 amino acids. J was trimmed by 8 bases and V by 1 base; bases with no gene match: 6. This CDR3 reads CASSEGTGSGGYTF. For the CDR3, the DNA is TGTGCCAGCAGTGAAGGGACAGGGTCGGGCGGCTACACCTTC.

The chain combines TRBV7-2 with TRBJ2-3; no definite D call. CDR1 is SGHTA, CDR2 FQGNSA, per germline. This CDR3 is built from 12 residues. V dropped 6 bases and J dropped 6 bases, with 10 bases sitting between them. CDR3 residues: CASSSLRDTQYF. In nucleotides, the CDR3 is TGTGCCAGCAGTTCACTGCGGGATACGCAGTATTTT.

The count of this clone is one. This rearrangement joins TRBV15 to TRBJ1-5; tentatively, D is TRBD1 (6 bases). V lost 0 bases and J 4 bases, leaving 10 bases between the germline ends. CDR1 is LNHNV, CDR2 YYDKDF, per germline (reference sequence). CDR3 length: 15 residues. The chain's CDR3 is CATSRDRGENQPQHF. The DNA of the CDR3 is TGTGCCACCAGCAGAGACAGGGGCGAGAATCAGCCCCAGCATTTT. Full variable domain (rest looked up from reference TRBV15 and TRBJ1-5): DAMVIQNPRYQVTQFGKPVTLSCSQTLNHNVMYWYQQKSSQAPKLLFHYYDKDFNNEADTPDNFQSRRPNTSFCFLDIRSPGLGDTAMYLCATSRDRGENQPQHFGDGTRLSIL.

The chain has TRBV4-2 and TRBJ1-3, with a possible D match to TRBD1 (5 bases). CDR3 size: 15 residues. Trimming removed 4 bases from V and 2 bases from J, with 12 bases in between. From germline, CDR1 is LGHNA and CDR2 YNFKEQ. The CDR3 DNA reads as TGTGCCAGCAGCCCCCAGGACATTGCTGGAAACACCATATATTTT. Its protein product is CASSPQDIAGNTIYF.

The V call is TRBV14, the J call TRBJ1-1; D remains ambiguous. V lost 6 bases and J lost 0, with 8 bases in between. The CDR3 consists of 13 residues. Germline values: CDR1 SGHDN, CDR2 FVKESK. The CDR3: CASSSEMNTEAFF. CDR3 in DNA: TGTGCCAGCAGTTCTGAGATGAACACTGAAGCTTTCTTT.